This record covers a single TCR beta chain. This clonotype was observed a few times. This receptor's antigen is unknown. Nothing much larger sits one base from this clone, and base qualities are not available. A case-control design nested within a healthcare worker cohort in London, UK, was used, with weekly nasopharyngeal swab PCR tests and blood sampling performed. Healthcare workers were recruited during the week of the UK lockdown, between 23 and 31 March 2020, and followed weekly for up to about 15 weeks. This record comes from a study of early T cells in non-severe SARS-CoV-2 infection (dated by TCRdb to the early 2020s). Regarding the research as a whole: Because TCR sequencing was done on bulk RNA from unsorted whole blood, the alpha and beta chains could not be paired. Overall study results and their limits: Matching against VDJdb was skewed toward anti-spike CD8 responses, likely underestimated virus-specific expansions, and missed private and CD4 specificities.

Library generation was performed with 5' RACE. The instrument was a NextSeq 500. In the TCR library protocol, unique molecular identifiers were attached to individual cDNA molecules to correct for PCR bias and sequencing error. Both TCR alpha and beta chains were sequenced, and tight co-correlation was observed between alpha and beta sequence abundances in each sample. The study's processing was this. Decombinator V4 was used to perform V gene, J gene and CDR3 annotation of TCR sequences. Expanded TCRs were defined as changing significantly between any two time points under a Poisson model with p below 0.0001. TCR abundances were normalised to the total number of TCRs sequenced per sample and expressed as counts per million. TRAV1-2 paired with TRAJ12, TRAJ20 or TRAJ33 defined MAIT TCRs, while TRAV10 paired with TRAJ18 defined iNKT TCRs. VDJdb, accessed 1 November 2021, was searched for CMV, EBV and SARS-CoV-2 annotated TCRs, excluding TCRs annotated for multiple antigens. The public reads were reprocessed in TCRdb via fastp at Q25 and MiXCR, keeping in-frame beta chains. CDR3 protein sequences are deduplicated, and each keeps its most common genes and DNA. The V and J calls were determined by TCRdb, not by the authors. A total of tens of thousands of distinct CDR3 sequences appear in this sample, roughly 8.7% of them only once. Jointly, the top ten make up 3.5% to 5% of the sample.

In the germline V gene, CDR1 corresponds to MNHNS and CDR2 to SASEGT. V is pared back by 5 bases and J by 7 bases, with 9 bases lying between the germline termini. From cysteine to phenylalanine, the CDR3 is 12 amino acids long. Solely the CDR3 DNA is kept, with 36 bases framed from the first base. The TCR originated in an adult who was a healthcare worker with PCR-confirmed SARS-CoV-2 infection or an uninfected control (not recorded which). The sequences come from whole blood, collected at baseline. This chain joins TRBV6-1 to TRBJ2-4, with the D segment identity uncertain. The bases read TGTGCCAGCAGTCCTCACCCTAACATTCAGTACTTC. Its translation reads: CASSPHPNIQYF.